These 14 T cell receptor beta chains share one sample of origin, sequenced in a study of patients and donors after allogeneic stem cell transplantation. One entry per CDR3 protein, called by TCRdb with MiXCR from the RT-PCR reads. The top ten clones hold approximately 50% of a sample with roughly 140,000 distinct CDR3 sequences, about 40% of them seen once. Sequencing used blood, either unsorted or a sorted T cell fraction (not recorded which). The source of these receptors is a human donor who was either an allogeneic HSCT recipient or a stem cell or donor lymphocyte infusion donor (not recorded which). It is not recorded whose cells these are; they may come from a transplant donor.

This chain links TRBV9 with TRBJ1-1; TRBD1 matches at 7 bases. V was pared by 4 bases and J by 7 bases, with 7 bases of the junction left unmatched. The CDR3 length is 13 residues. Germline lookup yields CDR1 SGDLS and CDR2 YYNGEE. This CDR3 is CASSPGTVGEAFF. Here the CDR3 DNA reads TGTGCCAGCAGCCCCGGGACAGTGGGTGAAGCTTTCTTT.

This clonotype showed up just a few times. CDR3 nucleotides: TGTGCCAGCAGCGTAGAGTGGGGCGCGGACTCACCCCTCCACTTT. It encodes CASSVEWGADSPLHF. The rearrangement joins TRBV9 to TRBJ1-6, with D possibly being TRBD1 (5 bases). V was pared by 0 bases and J by 10 bases, with 14 bases between. Germline V gene lookup returns CDR1 SGDLS and CDR2 YYNGEE. CDR3 length: 15 amino acids.

The CDR3 coding sequence is TGTGCCAGCAGTTATCCGGGGACAGGGGTAAAGGGCACTGAAGCTTTCTTT. It specifies CASSYPGTGVKGTEAFF. The chain has TRBV12-3 or TRBV12-4 and TRBJ1-1; 10 nucleotides match TRBD1. The V segment lost 4 bases and the J segment 4 bases; nucleotides outside the gene matches: 12. The CDR3 sequence is 17 residues long.

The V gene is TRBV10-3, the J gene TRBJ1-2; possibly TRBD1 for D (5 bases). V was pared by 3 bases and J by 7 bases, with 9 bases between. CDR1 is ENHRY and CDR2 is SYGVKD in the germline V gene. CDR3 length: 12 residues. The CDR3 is CAISEGEGGYTF. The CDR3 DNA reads TGTGCCATCAGTGAAGGGGAAGGTGGCTACACCTTC.

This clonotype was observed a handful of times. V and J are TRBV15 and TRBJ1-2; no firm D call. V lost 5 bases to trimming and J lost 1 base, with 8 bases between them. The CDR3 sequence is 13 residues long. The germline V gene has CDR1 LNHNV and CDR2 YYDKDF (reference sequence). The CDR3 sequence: CATSGWDNYGYTF. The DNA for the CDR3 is TGTGCCACCAGCGGATGGGATAACTATGGCTACACCTTC. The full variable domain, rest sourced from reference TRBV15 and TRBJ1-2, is DAMVIQNPRYQVTQFGKPVTLSCSQTLNHNVMYWYQQKSSQAPKLLFHYYDKDFNNEADTPDNFQSRRPNTSFCFLDIRSPGLGDTAMYLCATSGWDNYGYTFGSGTRLTVV.

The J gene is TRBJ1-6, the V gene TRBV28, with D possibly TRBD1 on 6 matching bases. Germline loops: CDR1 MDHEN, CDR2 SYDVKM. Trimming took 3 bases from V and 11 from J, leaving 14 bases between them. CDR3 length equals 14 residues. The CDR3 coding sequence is TGTGCCAGCAGTTTCCAGGGGTTGCAGACACCCCTCCACTTT. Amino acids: CASSFQGLQTPLHF.

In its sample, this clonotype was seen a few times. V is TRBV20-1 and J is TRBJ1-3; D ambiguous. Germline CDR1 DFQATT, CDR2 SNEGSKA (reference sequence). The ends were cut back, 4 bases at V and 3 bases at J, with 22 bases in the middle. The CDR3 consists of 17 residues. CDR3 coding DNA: TGCAGTGCTACACGACTCCGATCCTCTCTTTATGGAAACACCATATATTTT. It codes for CSATRLRSSLYGNTIYF.

This chain's CDR3 is CASSLVGRYGYTF. In DNA, the CDR3 is TGCGCCAGCAGCTTGGTAGGTCGCTATGGCTACACCTTC. The chain carries TRBV5-1 and TRBJ1-2; D unresolved. Germline loops: CDR1 SGHRS, CDR2 YFSETQ. The V end was cut by 0 bases, the J end by 4 bases, with 7 bases between. The length of the CDR3 is 13 residues. The full variable domain, its missing parts supplied by reference TRBV5-1 and TRBJ1-2, is KAGVTQTPRYLIKTRGQQVTLSCSPISGHRSVSWYQQTPGQGLQFLFEYFSETQRNKGNFPGRFSGRQFSNSRSEMNVSTLELGDSALYLCASSLVGRYGYTFGSGTRLTVV.

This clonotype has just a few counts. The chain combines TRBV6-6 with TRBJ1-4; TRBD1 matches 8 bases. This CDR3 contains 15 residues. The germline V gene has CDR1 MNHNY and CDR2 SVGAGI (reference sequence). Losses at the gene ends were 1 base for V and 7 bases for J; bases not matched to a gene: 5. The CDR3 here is CASSYLDRDGEKLFF. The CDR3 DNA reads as TGTGCCAGCAGTTACTTGGACAGGGACGGTGAAAAACTGTTTTTT.

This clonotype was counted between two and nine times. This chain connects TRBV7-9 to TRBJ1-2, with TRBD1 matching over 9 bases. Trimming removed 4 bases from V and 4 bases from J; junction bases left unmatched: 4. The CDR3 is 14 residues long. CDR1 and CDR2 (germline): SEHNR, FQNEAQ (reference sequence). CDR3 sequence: CASSSGQGGYGYTF. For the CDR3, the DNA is TGTGCCAGCAGCTCGGGACAGGGCGGCTATGGCTACACCTTC.

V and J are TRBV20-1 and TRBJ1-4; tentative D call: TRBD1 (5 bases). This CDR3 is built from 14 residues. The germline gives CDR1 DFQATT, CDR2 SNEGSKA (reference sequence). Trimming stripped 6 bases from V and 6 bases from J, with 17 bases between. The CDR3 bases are TGCAGTGCCGCGATTAGGACGGGGGATGAAAAACTGTTTTTT. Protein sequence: CSAAIRTGDEKLFF.

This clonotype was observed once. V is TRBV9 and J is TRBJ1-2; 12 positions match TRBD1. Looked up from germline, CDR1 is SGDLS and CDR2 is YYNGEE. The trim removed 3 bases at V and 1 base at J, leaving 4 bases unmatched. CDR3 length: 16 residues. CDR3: CASSAGQGAFNYGYTF. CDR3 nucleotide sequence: TGTGCCAGCAGCGCGGGACAGGGGGCGTTTAACTATGGCTACACCTTC.

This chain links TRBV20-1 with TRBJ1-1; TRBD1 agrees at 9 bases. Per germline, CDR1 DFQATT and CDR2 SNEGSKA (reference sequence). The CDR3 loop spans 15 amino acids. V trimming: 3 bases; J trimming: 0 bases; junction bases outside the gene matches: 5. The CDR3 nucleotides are TGCAGTGCTAGCTCGGACAGGGGTATGAACACTGAAGCTTTCTTT. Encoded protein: CSASSDRGMNTEAFF.

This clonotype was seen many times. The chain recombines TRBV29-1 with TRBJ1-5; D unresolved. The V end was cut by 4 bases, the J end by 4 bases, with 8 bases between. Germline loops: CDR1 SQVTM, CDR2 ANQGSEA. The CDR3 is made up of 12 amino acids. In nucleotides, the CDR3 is TGCAGCGTTGGCGGGAAAAATCAGCCCCAGCATTTT. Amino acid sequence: CSVGGKNQPQHF.